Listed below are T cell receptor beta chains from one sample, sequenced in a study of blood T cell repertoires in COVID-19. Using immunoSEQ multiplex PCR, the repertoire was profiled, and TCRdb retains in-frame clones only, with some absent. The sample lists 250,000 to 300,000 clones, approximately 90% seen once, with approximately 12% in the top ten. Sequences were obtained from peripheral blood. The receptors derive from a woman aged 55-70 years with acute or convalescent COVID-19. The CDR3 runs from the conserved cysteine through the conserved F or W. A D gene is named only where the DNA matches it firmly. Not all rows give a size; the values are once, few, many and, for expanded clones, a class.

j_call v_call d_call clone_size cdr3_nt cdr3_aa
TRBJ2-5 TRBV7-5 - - TGTGCCAGAAGCTCTACTCCAGGGAACAAACCGCACCAAGAGACCCAGTACTTC CARSSTPGNKPHQETQYF
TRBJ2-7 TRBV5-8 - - TGTGCCAGCAGCTTGGAGCGGGCCCCCGAGCAGTACTTC CASSLERAPEQYF
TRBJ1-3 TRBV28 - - TGTGCCAGCAGTTTATTGAGGGGGACTGGAAACACCATATATTTT CASSLLRGTGNTIYF
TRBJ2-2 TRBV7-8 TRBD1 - TGTGCCAGCAGCTTAAGGCAGGGGGCGGCCGGGGAGCTGTTTTTT CASSLRQGAAGELFF
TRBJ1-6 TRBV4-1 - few TGCGCCAGCAGCCTGCGACACGGGGGCGGGAGCTCCTATAATTCACCCCTCCACTTT CASSLRHGGGSSYNSPLHF
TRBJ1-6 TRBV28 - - TGTGCCAGCAGTTTGGGGGGGACACCGTATAATTCACCCCTCCACTTT CASSLGGTPYNSPLHF
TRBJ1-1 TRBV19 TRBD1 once TGTGCCAGTAGTAAGGGGGCTAACACTGAAGCTTTCTTT CASSKGANTEAFF
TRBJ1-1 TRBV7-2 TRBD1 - TGTGCCAGCAGCTTAGCGGGGACAGTCACTGAAGCTTTCTTT CASSLAGTVTEAFF
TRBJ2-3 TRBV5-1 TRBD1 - TGCGCCAGCTTCCCCGGACAGGGTACAGATACGCAGTATTTT CASFPGQGTDTQYF
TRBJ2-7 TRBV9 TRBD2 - TGTGCCAGCAGCAGAAGTCGGACTAGCGGGACGTACGAGCAGTACTTC CASSRSRTSGTYEQYF
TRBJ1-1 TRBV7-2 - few TGTGCCAGCAGCCGGACGCGGACAGAGAACACTGAAGCTTTCTTT CASSRTRTENTEAFF
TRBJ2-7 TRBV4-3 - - TGCGCCAGCAGCCAAGTGGTCGACAGCTTGGAGCAGTACTTC CASSQVVDSLEQYF
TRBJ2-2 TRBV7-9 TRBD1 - TGTGCCAGCAGCCCCACAGGGGCTACCGGGGAGCTGTTTTTT CASSPTGATGELFF
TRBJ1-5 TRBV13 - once TGTGCCAGCAGCTTAGGGTGGCGGGGCGACCAGCCCCAGCATTTT CASSLGWRGDQPQHF
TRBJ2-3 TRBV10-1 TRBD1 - TGCGCCAGAAGCCAACTCCGGGACAGGGGAACAGATACGCAGTATTTT CARSQLRDRGTDTQYF
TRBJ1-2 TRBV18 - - TGTGCCAGCTCAGGGGGGAATGGCTACACCTTC CASSGGNGYTF
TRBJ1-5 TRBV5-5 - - TGTGCCAGCAGCTTGGTCGGGAGGGAAAGCAATCAGCCCCAGCATTTT CASSLVGRESNQPQHF
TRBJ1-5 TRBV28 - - TGTGCCAGCAGCCCAACCCTGGGGGGACATCAGCCCCAGCATTTT CASSPTLGGHQPQHF
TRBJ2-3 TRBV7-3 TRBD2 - TGTGCCAGCAGCTTCAGCGGGGCCACAGATACGCAGTATTTT CASSFSGATDTQYF
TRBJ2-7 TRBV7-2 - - TGTGCCAGCAGCTTTCCACTCACATCGGGCGAGCAGTACTTC CASSFPLTSGEQYF
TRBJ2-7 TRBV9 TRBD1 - TGTGCCAGCAGCGTAGCGTTAGGGACAGCCTACGAGCAGTACTTC CASSVALGTAYEQYF
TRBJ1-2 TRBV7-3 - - TGTGCCAGCAGCCCGGACAGTCTCTATGGCTACACCTTC CASSPDSLYGYTF
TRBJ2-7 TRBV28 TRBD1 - TGTGCCAGCATTCCCTTGGGCGACAGGGGGCAGGGCGAGCAGTACTTC CASIPLGDRGQGEQYF
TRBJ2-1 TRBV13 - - TGTGCCAGCAGCTACTCGTCTGAGATCTACAATGAGCAGTTCTTC CASSYSSEIYNEQFF
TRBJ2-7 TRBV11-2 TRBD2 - TGTGCCAGCAGCATGGGACTAGCGACTACCTACGAGCAGTACTTC CASSMGLATTYEQYF
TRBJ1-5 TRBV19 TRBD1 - TGTGCCAGTAGTATCCCAGGACAGGGTGGGTTTCAGCCCCAGCATTTT CASSIPGQGGFQPQHF
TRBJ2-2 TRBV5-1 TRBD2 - TGCGCCAGCAGCTTGGTGGGAGGGAGCACCGGGGAGCTGTTTTTT CASSLVGGSTGELFF
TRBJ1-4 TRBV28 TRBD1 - TGTGCCAGCAGTACGACATCGGACAGGGGCGCAGCAGTTAATGAAAAACTGTTTTTT CASSTTSDRGAAVNEKLFF
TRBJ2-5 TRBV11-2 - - TGTGCCAGCAGCTTAGATCAGATCCTCCAAGAGACCCAGTACTTC CASSLDQILQETQYF
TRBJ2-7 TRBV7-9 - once TGTGCCAGCAGCTCCCACCAGAGACTGACCTCCTACGAGCAGTACTTC CASSSHQRLTSYEQYF
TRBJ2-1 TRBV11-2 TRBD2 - TGTGCCAGCAGCTTAATTCGGACTAGCTCCTACAATGAGCAGTTCTTC CASSLIRTSSYNEQFF
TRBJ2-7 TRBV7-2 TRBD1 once TGTGCCAGCAGCGCGGACAGGGTCTACGAGCAGTACTTC CASSADRVYEQYF
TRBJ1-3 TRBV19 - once TGTGCCAGTAGACCCGACACAACGGCAGGAAACACCATATATTTT CASRPDTTAGNTIYF
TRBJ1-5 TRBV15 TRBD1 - TGTGCCACCAGCAGAGAACAGGGGGTTAATCAGCCCCAGCATTTT CATSREQGVNQPQHF
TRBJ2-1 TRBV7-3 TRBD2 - TGTGCCAGCAGCTCCTCTAGCGGGAGGGCCAACAATGAGCAGTTCTTC CASSSSSGRANNEQFF
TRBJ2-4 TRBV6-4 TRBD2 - TGTGCCAGCAGCGAGGGAGGGAACAGAAACATTCAGTACTTC CASSEGGNRNIQYF
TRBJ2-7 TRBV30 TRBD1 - TGTGCCTGGAGTGGAGGGGGCGCATACGAGCAGTACTTC CAWSGGGAYEQYF
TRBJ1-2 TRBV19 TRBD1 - TGTGCCAGTAGGGACAGGGAGGGCTACACCTTC CASRDREGYTF
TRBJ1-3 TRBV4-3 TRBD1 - TGCGCCAGCAGCCAAGATCTGTGGGACAGGGTTTTTCCTGGAAACACCATATATTTT CASSQDLWDRVFPGNTIYF
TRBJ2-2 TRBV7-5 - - TGTGTCAGAAGCTTAGGCCGGGGACAGGGTGGGCCCGGGGAGCTGTTTTTT CVRSLGRGQGGPGELFF
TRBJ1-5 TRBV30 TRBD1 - TGTGCCTGGGGACAGGGGGCAGGTCAGCCCCAGCATTTT CAWGQGAGQPQHF
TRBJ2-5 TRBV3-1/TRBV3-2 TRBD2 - TGTGCCAGCAGCCCCGGGGGGCGGGAGGACTTCCAAGAGACCCAGTACTTC CASSPGGREDFQETQYF
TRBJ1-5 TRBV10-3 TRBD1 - TGTGCCATCAGGGGACAGGAGGGTCAGCCCCAGCATTTT CAIRGQEGQPQHF
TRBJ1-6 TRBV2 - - TGTGCCAGCAGTGGGGAGGGGAATTCACCCCTCCACTTT CASSGEGNSPLHF
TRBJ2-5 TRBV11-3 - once TGTGCCAGCAGCTCAAGGGGGGGAGAGGGAGAGACCCAGTACTTC CASSSRGGEGETQYF
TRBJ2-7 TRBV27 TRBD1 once TGTGCCAGCAGTTTAAGTAGTCCGCGACAGGGGGCCTACGAGCAGTACTTC CASSLSSPRQGAYEQYF
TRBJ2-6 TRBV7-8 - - TGTGCCAGCAGCTTAGTGCTCGGGAAGGCTGGGGCCAACGTCCTGACTTTC CASSLVLGKAGANVLTF
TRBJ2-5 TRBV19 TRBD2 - TGTGCCAGTAGTTTATCGCGGGGGGGCGGAGAGACCCAGTACTTC CASSLSRGGGETQYF
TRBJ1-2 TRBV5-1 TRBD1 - TGCGCCAGCAGCGACCGGGACAGGGGGCTTGGCTACACCTTC CASSDRDRGLGYTF
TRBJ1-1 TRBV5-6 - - TGTGCCAGCAGCTTTGGAGGAGTCGGGGGCACTGAAGCTTTCTTT CASSFGGVGGTEAFF
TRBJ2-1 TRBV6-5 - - TGTGCCAGCAGTTATAACAGTTGGCTGAGTGGAGGTGAGCAGTTCTTC CASSYNSWLSGGEQFF
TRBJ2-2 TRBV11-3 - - TGTGCCAGCAGCCAGGACTCTAACACCGGGGAGCTGTTTTTT CASSQDSNTGELFF
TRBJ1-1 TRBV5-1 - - TGCGCCAGCAGCTTGGCGCAGGTCATGAACACTGAAGCTTTCTTT CASSLAQVMNTEAFF
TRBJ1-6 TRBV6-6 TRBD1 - TGTGCCAGTTGGGGACAGGGAATTTCACCCCTCCACTTT CASWGQGISPLHF
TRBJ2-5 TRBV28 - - TGTGCCAGCAGCCCGTTTAGCGCCCAAGAGACCCAGTACTTC CASSPFSAQETQYF